Below are 31 T cell receptor beta chains sequenced from a single sample in a study of identical twins. TCRdb re-derived calls from the 5' RACE reads in MiXCR, one entry per CDR3 protein. The sample lists around 550,000 distinct CDR3 sequences, nearly 15% seen once, with about 0.4% in the top ten. The data were also submitted as part of a second study, on yellow fever vaccine responses in identical twins.

The material sequenced was CD4+ T cells sorted from blood. Receptor source: a woman aged 18-29 years in good health.

Only a few counts were recorded for this clonotype. The J gene is TRBJ1-1, the V gene TRBV12-3 or TRBV12-4; the D gene is possibly TRBD1 (5 bases). The V end lost 6 bases, the J end lost 6 bases, and 11 bases lay between the germline ends. The CDR3 runs to 12 residues. For the CDR3, the DNA is TGTGCCAGCAGCAAAGGGGTGTCTGAAGCTTTCTTT. This sequence encodes CASSKGVSEAFF.

The CDR3 loop is CASSLALGSEHPGELFF. CDR3 DNA: TGTGCCAGCAGCTTAGCGTTGGGGAGTGAACATCCCGGGGAGCTGTTTTTT. The chain employs TRBV7-8 and TRBJ2-2, with D possibly being TRBD2 (5 bases). The ends were cut back, 0 bases at V and 6 bases at J, with 17 bases in the middle. The CDR3 spans 17 residues. Germline CDR1 reads SGHVS; CDR2 reads FQNEAQ.

The chain combines TRBV12-3 or TRBV12-4 with TRBJ2-5; TRBD2 matches 10 bases. This CDR3 has 15 residues. The V and J ends lost 5 bases and 7 bases, in that order; junction bases with no gene match: 10. The CDR3 coding sequence is TGTGCCAGCAGTCACACACTAGCGGGAAAGGTGACCCAGTACTTC. This encodes CASSHTLAGKVTQYF.

This clonotype was found a few times. This rearrangement joins TRBV24-1 to TRBJ2-1; TRBD2 agrees at 10 bases. Germline V gene lookup returns CDR1 KGHDR and CDR2 SFDVKD. The trim removed 6 bases at V and 10 bases at J, leaving 8 bases unmatched. The CDR3 totals 14 residues. The CDR3: CATSKLAGPTEQFF. CDR3 in DNA: TGTGCCACCAGTAAACTAGCGGGACCGACGGAGCAGTTCTTC.

The V gene is TRBV27, the J gene TRBJ2-1; D may be TRBD1 (6 bases). The V and J ends lost 10 bases and 12 bases respectively, with 16 bases between them. This CDR3 spans 11 amino acids. Germline V gene sequence: CDR1 MNHEY, CDR2 SMNVEV (reference sequence). CDR3 sequence reads: CATRTGPRQFF. The CDR3 nucleotides are TGTGCCACCCGTACAGGGCCCCGGCAGTTCTTC.

This clonotype was seen a few times. V usage is TRBV12-3 or TRBV12-4 and J usage is TRBJ1-6; TRBD1 is a possible D gene (6 bases). Trimming removed 6 bases at V and 10 bases at J, with 16 bases between. This CDR3 spans 14 amino acids. The CDR3 bases are TGTGCCAGCAGCCCCGCAGGGGTGTTATCACCCCTCCACTTT. Its protein is CASSPAGVLSPLHF.

This clonotype has more than one count but fewer than ten. The chain recombines TRBV20-1 with TRBJ2-7; the match to TRBD2 covers 10 bases. The CDR3 is made up of 16 amino acids. Germline CDR1 is DFQATT and CDR2 is SNEGSKA (reference sequence). The trim removed 2 bases at V and 1 base at J, leaving 8 bases unmatched. The CDR3 nucleotides read TGCAGTGCTAGAACCTCATTAGCGGGAGGTTCCTACGAGCAGTACTTC. Translating it yields CSARTSLAGGSYEQYF.

The chain uses TRBV4-2 and TRBJ2-1; D possibly corresponds to TRBD2 (7 bases). In germline, CDR1 is LGHNA, CDR2 YNFKEQ. This CDR3 is 15 amino acids long. V lost 0 bases and J lost 4, with 10 bases in between. The CDR3 bases are TGTGCCAGCAGCCAAGATGAGGGGGGGTACAATGAGCAGTTCTTC. Translated, it gives CASSQDEGGYNEQFF.

This clonotype was seen a few times. At one end the junction does not follow the germline gene, possibly because of a read error. The genes are TRBV12-3 or TRBV12-4 and TRBJ2-1, with 7 bases identical to TRBD2. This CDR3 has 15 residues. The CDR3 bases are TGTGCCAGCACTTTACCGGGAGGTTCCTACAATGAGCAGTTCTTC. As protein: CASTLPGGSYNEQFF.

The rearrangement joins TRBV24-1 to TRBJ2-1; TRBD1 matches at 7 bases. CDR3 length equals 18 residues. The V segment lost 3 bases and the J segment 4 bases; nucleotides outside the gene matches: 14. CDR1 and CDR2 from the germline V gene are KGHDR and SFDVKD. Written as DNA, the CDR3 is TGTGCCACCAGTGATCTGAACATAATGGGGACAGATTACAATGAGCAGTTCTTC. It is translated as CATSDLNIMGTDYNEQFF.

The chain carries TRBV2 and TRBJ2-4, with 10 bases matching TRBD2. J was trimmed by 2 bases and V by 2 bases; bases with no gene match: 24. Germline CDR1 is SNHLY and CDR2 is FYNNEI. This CDR3 has 23 residues. Written as DNA, the CDR3 is TGTGCCAGCAGTGAAAGGTCCTCCGGAGCTAGCGGGAGCGGGCCCTTGACCAAAAACATTCAGTACTTC. This translates into CASSERSSGASGSGPLTKNIQYF. The entire variable domain, with the rest obtained from reference TRBV2 and TRBJ2-4, is as follows: EPEVTQTPSHQVTQMGQEVILRCVPISNHLYFYWYRQILGQKVEFLVSFYNNEISEKSEIFDDQFSVERPDGSNFTLKIRSTKLEDSAMYFCASSERSSGASGSGPLTKNIQYFGAGTRLSVL.

This clonotype was recorded at least ten times. This chain joins TRBV12-3 or TRBV12-4 and TRBJ2-5, with TRBD2 identical over 7 bases. V lost 3 bases to trimming and J lost 1 base; unmatched junction nucleotides: 2. The CDR3 totals 14 residues. In DNA, the CDR3 is TGTGCCAGCAGTTTCCCTAGCGGCCAAGAGACCCAGTACTTC. This encodes CASSFPSGQETQYF.

This clonotype was seen more than once but under ten times. This chain links TRBV5-1 with TRBJ1-2; 8 bases agree with TRBD1. This CDR3 comprises 16 residues. Germline V lookup: CDR1 SGHRS, CDR2 YFSETQ. V gave up 4 bases and J gave up 4 bases; unmatched junction bases: 12. CDR3 sequence: CASSTGNGQGLYGYTF. The CDR3 coding sequence is TGCGCCAGCAGCACGGGTAATGGACAGGGACTCTATGGCTACACCTTC.

The chain has TRBV10-2 and TRBJ2-7; D is unresolved. This CDR3 is built from 15 residues. The germline CDR1 and CDR2 sequences are WSHSY and SAAADI. The ends were cut back, 8 bases at V and 8 bases at J, with 25 bases in the middle. The CDR3 reads CASGGFTDGLNKQYV. For the CDR3, the DNA is TGCGCCAGCGGTGGGTTCACCGACGGTCTTAACAAGCAGTACGTC.

The chain couples TRBV15 to TRBJ1-5; the D is unclear. CDR3 length equals 14 residues. Germline CDR1 LNHNV, CDR2 YYDKDF (reference sequence). V was trimmed by 5 bases and J by 2 bases, leaving 10 bases between them. For the CDR3, the DNA is TGTGCCACCAGCTTCGAGGAAGGCAATCAGCCCCAGCATTTT. It is translated as CATSFEEGNQPQHF.

This rearrangement joins TRBV20-1 to TRBJ2-5, with unresolved D. The length of the CDR3 is 12 residues. Looked up from germline, CDR1 is DFQATT and CDR2 is SNEGSKA (reference sequence). As DNA, the CDR3 is TGCACCTCCCGACACCACCAAGAGACCCAGTACTTC. Translating gives CTSRHHQETQYF.

CDR3 nucleotide sequence: TGTGCCATCAGTGAGTCGGGACCCAATCAGCCCCAGCATTTT. Translated: CAISESGPNQPQHF. This chain joins TRBV10-3 and TRBJ1-5; maybe TRBD1 (5 bases). Looked up from germline, CDR1 is ENHRY and CDR2 is SYGVKD. The CDR3 sequence is 14 residues long. The V end lost 0 bases, the J end lost 3 bases, and 6 bases lay between the germline ends.

The chain employs TRBV28 and TRBJ2-7; a possible D gene is TRBD2 (5 bases). Trimming removed 8 bases from V and 0 bases from J, with 14 bases in between. This CDR3 comprises 14 residues. CDR1 is MDHEN and CDR2 is SYDVKM in the germline V gene. The CDR3 protein is CASSGERLSYEQYF. DNA of the CDR3: TGTGCCAGCTCCGGAGAGCGGCTCTCCTACGAGCAGTACTTC.

This clonotype was counted many times. The chain uses TRBV12-3 or TRBV12-4 and TRBJ2-7; possible D gene TRBD2, 6 bases. The CDR3 is made up of 15 amino acids. Deletions cut 6 bases from V and 4 bases from J, with 19 bases between. The CDR3 nucleotides are TGTGCCAGCAGACCTACGGGTAGCGGTGGTTACGAGCAGTACTTC. This codes for CASRPTGSGGYEQYF.

This clonotype showed up many times. The V call is TRBV27, the J call TRBJ2-5, with 7 bases lining up with TRBD2. CDR3 length: 13 amino acids. In germline, CDR1 is MNHEY, CDR2 SMNVEV (reference sequence). V was clipped by 5 bases and J by 4 bases; unmatched bases: 4. This chain's CDR3 is CASSTGLSETQYF. CDR3 bases: TGTGCCAGCAGTACGGGACTATCAGAGACCCAGTACTTC.

This clonotype was counted once. The V call is TRBV7-2, the J call TRBJ2-5; 11 bases line up with TRBD2. Germline V lookup: CDR1 SGHTA, CDR2 FQGNSA. CDR3 size: 15 residues. Germline trimming cut 5 bases from V and 1 base from J; bases unmatched to any gene: 3. CDR3 protein: CASSRTSGFQETQYF. Here the CDR3 DNA reads TGTGCCAGCAGCCGGACTAGCGGGTTCCAAGAGACCCAGTACTTC.

This clonotype was observed many times. The J gene is TRBJ2-5, the V gene TRBV7-9; TRBD2 matches 8 bases. J gave up 2 bases and V 2 bases, and 4 bases lay outside the gene matches. Per the germline V gene, CDR1 is SEHNR and CDR2 is FQNEAQ (reference sequence). This CDR3 comprises 15 residues. This chain's CDR3 is CASSLRLAGQETQYF. The CDR3 DNA sequence: TGTGCCAGCAGCTTACGGTTAGCGGGGCAAGAGACCCAGTACTTC.

This sequence joins TRBV29-1 and TRBJ1-1, with unresolved D. Germline CDR1 and CDR2: SQVTM and ANQGSEA. The CDR3 runs to 11 residues. V lost 6 bases, J lost 7 bases, and 12 bases lay in between. The CDR3, as DNA: TGCAGCGTGCGCGGGTGGGATGAAGCTTTCTTT. This encodes CSVRGWDEAFF.

This sequence joins TRBV21-1 and TRBJ1-5. TRBV21-1 is deemed a pseudogene. There are 16 residues in the CDR3. In DNA form, the CDR3 reads TGTGCCAGCAGCCACAAAAGGAAGTGGGCCAGTCAGCCCCAGCATTTT. Translated: CASSHKRKWASQPQHF.

This chain uses TRBV12-5 with TRBJ2-2; 7 bases map to TRBD2. The CDR3 is 18 residues long. With V trimmed by 3 bases and J by 1 base, 11 bases remained unmatched. From germline, CDR1 is LGHNT and CDR2 FRNRAP. CDR3 DNA: TGTGCTAGTGGTTTTATATTTCTGCCTAGCGGGAACACCGGGGAGCTGTTTTTT. It specifies CASGFIFLPSGNTGELFF.

This clonotype has only a few counts. This sequence joins TRBV4-1 and TRBJ1-4; D is possibly TRBD1 (5 bases). Trimming took off 4 bases at V and 3 bases at J, with 12 bases between the two ends. There are 15 residues in the CDR3. In germline, CDR1 is MGHRA, CDR2 YSYEKL. CDR3 region: CASSLSRGANEKLFF. The CDR3 bases are TGCGCCAGCAGCCTAAGCCGGGGGGCTAATGAAAAACTGTTTTTT.

With regard to this clonotype: A junction boundary mismatches the germline segment, possibly from a read error. The V gene is TRBV10-3, the J gene TRBJ2-1, with TRBD2 matching over 7 bases. Looked up from germline, CDR1 is ENHRY and CDR2 is SYGVKD. The CDR3 extends over 12 amino acids. The CDR3, as DNA: TGTGCCGTCAGGGACTACTCCAATGAGCAGTTCTTC. Translation gives CAVRDYSNEQFF.

This clonotype occurred a few times. This chain joins TRBV5-5 and TRBJ2-7, with 7 bases fitting TRBD1. V lost 4 bases to trimming and J lost 3 bases; unmatched junction nucleotides: 4. Germline-derived CDR1 and CDR2 are SGHKS and YYEKEE (reference sequence). The length of the CDR3 is 13 residues. The CDR3 DNA sequence: TGTGCCAGCAGCAACCGACAGGGCTACGAGCAGTACTTC. This gives the protein CASSNRQGYEQYF.

This clonotype came up a few times. This chain joins TRBV18 and TRBJ2-7, with TRBD1 as a possible D gene (5 bases). Germline values: CDR1 KGHSH, CDR2 LQKENI. The CDR3 loop spans 14 amino acids. The V end lost 3 bases, the J end lost 2 bases, and 11 bases lay between the germline ends. The CDR3 region is CASSPTQGAYEQYV. CDR3 DNA sequence: TGTGCCAGCTCACCCACCCAGGGTGCCTACGAGCAGTACGTC.

This clonotype was counted at least ten times. V is TRBV10-3 and J is TRBJ1-5; 9 nucleotides align to TRBD1. Germline CDR1 is ENHRY and CDR2 is SYGVKD. V gave up 3 bases and J gave up 6 bases; unmatched junction bases: 6. The CDR3 covers 15 residues. In DNA form, the CDR3 reads TGTGCCATCAGTGACTTAGGGACAGGGTCTCAGCCCCAGCATTTT. It yields the protein CAISDLGTGSQPQHF.

V and J are TRBV6-1 and TRBJ1-5; weak D call: TRBD1 (6 bases). From germline, CDR1 is MNHNS and CDR2 SASEGT. This CDR3 region has 12 residues. In nucleotides, the CDR3 is TGTGCGGGGGCAAGGCCCAATCAGCCCCAGCATTTT. Its translation: CAGARPNQPQHF.